Below, 17 T cell receptor beta chains from the same sample are listed, as sequenced in a study of beta chain features in type 1 diabetes. Expressed TCRB transcripts got sequenced, as all isolated RNA was reverse transcribed. This table comes from immunoSEQ multiplex PCR, and its TCRdb copy is limited to in-frame clones, with some not included. The sample consists of 500,000 to 850,000 clones, over 11% of them appearing once. General study results and limits: Shorter TCRB CDR3s, moderately but significantly so, were found in Type 1 diabetes patients in all four CD4+ subsets.

Which antigens these TCRs recognize remains unknown. The sample taken for sequencing was naive CD4+ T cells from blood. The receptors here all came from a man younger than 30 with type 1 diabetes.

This clone was detected only a few times. CDR3 loop: CASSPRAADPYGYTF. The CDR3, as DNA: TGTGCCAGCAGCCCCCGAGCCGCGGATCCCTATGGCTACACCTTC. The chain has TRBV5-4 and TRBJ1-2; D call uncertain. The CDR3 sequence is 15 residues long. Germline CDR1 reads SGHNT; CDR2 reads YYREEE (reference sequence). V lost 4 bases, J lost 4 bases, and 17 bases lay in between.

This clone was counted a few times. V is TRBV29-1 and J is TRBJ1-1, with 8 bases identical to TRBD1. Unmatched junction bases numbered 12, after V lost 7 bases and J lost 5 bases. Germline values: CDR1 SQVTM, CDR2 ANQGSEA. The CDR3 has 14 amino acids. This CDR3 reads CSALPTRGRTEAFF. The DNA for the CDR3 is TGCAGCGCTCTGCCAACCAGGGGGCGAACTGAAGCTTTCTTT. Drawing the rest from reference TRBV29-1 and TRBJ1-1, the complete variable domain is SAVISQKPSRDICQRGTSLTIQCQVDSQVTMMFWYRQQPGQSLTLIATANQGSEATYESGFVIDKFPISRPNLTFSTLTVSNMSPEDSSIYLCSALPTRGRTEAFFGQGTRLTVV.

The chain couples TRBV5-1 to TRBJ2-1, with 14 bases fitting TRBD2. V shed 0 bases, J shed 4 bases, and the junction held 6 bases outside the gene matches. This CDR3 is built from 18 residues. CDR1 is SGHRS and CDR2 is YFSETQ in the germline V gene. The CDR3 DNA follows: TGCGCCAGCAGCTTGGCGGGACTAGCGGGAGACTGGTACAATGAGCAGTTCTTC. Translation gives CASSLAGLAGDWYNEQFF.

This clone occurred a few times. V and J are TRBV15 and TRBJ1-2; D perhaps matches TRBD1 (5 bases). Deletions cut 3 bases from V and 5 bases from J, with 7 bases between. The V gene's germline CDR1 is LNHNV and CDR2 YYDKDF (reference sequence). CDR3 length equals 12 residues. CDR3 coding DNA: TGTGCCACCAGCAGCGGGGCTTATGGCTACACCTTC. Amino acid sequence: CATSSGAYGYTF. The whole variable domain, filled in from reference TRBV15 and TRBJ1-2, reads DAMVIQNPRYQVTQFGKPVTLSCSQTLNHNVMYWYQQKSSQAPKLLFHYYDKDFNNEADTPDNFQSRRPNTSFCFLDIRSPGLGDTAMYLCATSSGAYGYTFGSGTRLTVV.

Here the CDR3 reads CASSQDRGRADEQYF. DNA of the CDR3: TGTGCCAGCAGCCAAGACCGCGGGAGGGCGGACGAGCAGTACTTC. The V and J genes are TRBV14 and TRBJ2-7; 9 nucleotides match TRBD2. CDR1 SGHDN and CDR2 FVKESK come from the germline V gene. This CDR3 has 15 amino acids. Trimming took 0 bases from V and 5 from J; bases not matched to a gene: 5.

This clone came up a few times. The rearrangement links TRBV2 to TRBJ2-1; unclear D gene. Germline values: CDR1 SNHLY, CDR2 FYNNEI. This CDR3 has 13 amino acids. V gave up 3 bases and J gave up 9 bases, with 12 bases separating them. CDR3: CASSDFRVPEQFF. CDR3 coding DNA: TGTGCCAGCAGTGATTTTAGGGTCCCTGAGCAGTTCTTC.

The chain uses TRBV10-3 and TRBJ1-2; 12 bases match TRBD1. The CDR3 totals 14 residues. CDR1 and CDR2 from the germline V gene are ENHRY and SYGVKD. After removal of 7 bases from V and 6 bases from J, the junction contained 6 bases not matched to a gene. The CDR3 DNA follows: TGTGCCATCATTACCGGGACAGGGGGCAATGGCTACACCTTC. The encoded protein is CAIITGTGGNGYTF.

This clone was found a few times. The chain is built from TRBV7-3 and TRBJ1-1; possible D gene TRBD1, 6 bases. Between the trimmed V and J ends, which lost 2 bases and 1 base, there was a span of 11 bases. The CDR3 is made up of 15 amino acids. Germline V gene data show CDR1 as SGHTA and CDR2 as FQGTGA. The CDR3 region has the DNA TGTGCCAGCAGCTTAGGGACACCGAGGAACACTGAAGCTTTCTTT. Translated: CASSLGTPRNTEAFF.

J is TRBJ1-2 and V is TRBV5-1; D not resolved. The V end lost 0 bases, the J end lost 4 bases, and 10 bases lay between the germline ends. Germline V gives CDR1 SGHRS, CDR2 YFSETQ. The CDR3 runs to 14 residues. CDR3 sequence reads: CASSLDSPSYGYTF. The DNA of the CDR3 is TGCGCCAGCAGCTTGGACAGCCCATCCTATGGCTACACCTTC.

The genes are TRBV14 and TRBJ1-6, with no clear D. The CDR3 has 13 amino acids. The germline V gene encodes CDR1 SGHDN and CDR2 FVKESK. V was cut by 2 bases and J by 13 bases, with 12 bases left in between. The CDR3 region has the DNA TGTGCCAGCAGCCAAAGCCTTGGGAGGCCCCTCCACTTT. Translation gives CASSQSLGRPLHF.

This clone has just a few counts. The chain joins TRBV25-1 to TRBJ1-6, with D tentatively TRBD1 (5 bases). This CDR3 spans 13 amino acids. Germline loops: CDR1 MGHDK, CDR2 SYGVNS. The ends were cut back, 2 bases at V and 11 bases at J, with 10 bases in the middle. DNA for the CDR3: TGTGCCAGCAGTGAACGGGCCAGGGCACCCCTCCACTTT. It translates to CASSERARAPLHF.

The chain recombines TRBV6-1 with TRBJ1-5; D ambiguous. The germline V and J ends were trimmed by 4 bases and 3 bases, with 7 bases remaining between them. This CDR3 is built from 13 residues. The germline V gene has CDR1 MNHNS and CDR2 SASEGT. This CDR3 is CASSAQSNQPQHF. As DNA, the CDR3 is TGTGCCAGCAGTGCCCAATCCAATCAGCCCCAGCATTTT.

The CDR3 protein is CAWGAPRGYTF. The CDR3 DNA follows: TGTGCCTGGGGGGCCCCTAGGGGCTACACCTTC. The chain carries TRBV30 and TRBJ1-2, with D possibly being TRBD1 (5 bases). V lost 5 bases to trimming and J lost 8 bases, with 12 bases between them. Germline CDR1 is GTSNPN and CDR2 is SVGIG (reference sequence). The CDR3 spans 11 residues.

This sequence joins TRBV4-3 and TRBJ1-2; D might be TRBD1 (6 bases). Trimming removed 4 bases from V and 4 bases from J, with 19 bases in between. CDR1 is LGHNA, CDR2 YSLEER, per germline. This CDR3 is 16 amino acids long. Written as DNA, the CDR3 is TGCGCCAGCAGCCGCAGTACAGGGTCTACGGCCTATGGCTACACCTTC. The encoded protein is CASSRSTGSTAYGYTF.

This clone was counted a few times. The chain has TRBV7-8 and TRBJ1-5; D may be TRBD1 (6 bases). Germline V gene lookup returns CDR1 SGHVS and CDR2 FQNEAQ. V lost 2 bases, J lost 6 bases, and 17 bases lay in between. This CDR3 is 16 amino acids long. CDR3 in DNA: TGTGCCAGCAGCTTAATGTCAGTGGGGGCTCCTCAGCCCCAGCATTTT. It yields the protein CASSLMSVGAPQPQHF.

V is TRBV19 and J is TRBJ1-1; D gene ambiguous. CDR3 length: 13 amino acids. The germline gives CDR1 LNHDA, CDR2 SQIVND (reference sequence). V was cut by 7 bases and J by 1 base, with 10 bases left in between. The CDR3 spells CASKALTNTEAFF. CDR3 bases: TGTGCCAGTAAGGCTTTAACGAACACTGAAGCTTTCTTT.

This clone came up a few times. The chain links TRBV29-1 to TRBJ2-3; possible D gene TRBD2, 6 bases. V lost 7 bases, J lost 4 bases, and 12 bases lay in between. Germline CDR1 SQVTM, CDR2 ANQGSEA. The CDR3 extends over 12 amino acids. This CDR3 reads CSGGGGADTQYF. CDR3 bases: TGCAGCGGTGGAGGAGGGGCAGATACGCAGTATTTT.